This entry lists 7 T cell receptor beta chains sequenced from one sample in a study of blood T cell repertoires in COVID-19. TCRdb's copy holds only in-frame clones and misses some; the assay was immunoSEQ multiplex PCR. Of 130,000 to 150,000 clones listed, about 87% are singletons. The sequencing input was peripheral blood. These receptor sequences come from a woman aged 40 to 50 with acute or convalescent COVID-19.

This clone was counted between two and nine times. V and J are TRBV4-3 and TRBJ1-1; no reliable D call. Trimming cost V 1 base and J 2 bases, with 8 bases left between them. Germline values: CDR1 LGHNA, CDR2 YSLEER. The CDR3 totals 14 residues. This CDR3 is CASSQVIRNTEAFF. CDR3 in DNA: TGCGCCAGCAGCCAAGTTATCAGAAACACTGAAGCTTTCTTT.

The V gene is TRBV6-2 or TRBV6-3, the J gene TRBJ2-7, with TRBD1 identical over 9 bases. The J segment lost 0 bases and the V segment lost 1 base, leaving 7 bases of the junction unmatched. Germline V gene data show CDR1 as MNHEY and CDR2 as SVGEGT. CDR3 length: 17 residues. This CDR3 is CASSYWTGVPSSYEQYF. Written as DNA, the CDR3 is TGTGCCAGCAGTTACTGGACAGGGGTCCCAAGCTCCTACGAGCAGTACTTC.

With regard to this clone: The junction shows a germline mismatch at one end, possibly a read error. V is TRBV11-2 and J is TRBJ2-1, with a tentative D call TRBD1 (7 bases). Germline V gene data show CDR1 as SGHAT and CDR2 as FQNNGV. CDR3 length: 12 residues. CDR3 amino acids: CASSLGGQGGVF. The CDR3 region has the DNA TGTGCCAGCAGCTTAGGGGGGCAGGGGGGAGTCTTC. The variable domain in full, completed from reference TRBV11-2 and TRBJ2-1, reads EAGVAQSPRYKIIEKRQSVAFWCNPISGHATLYWYQQILGQGPKLLIQFQNNGVVDDSQLPKDRFSAERLKGVDSTLKIQPAKLEDSAVYLCASSLGGQGGVFGPGTRLTVL.

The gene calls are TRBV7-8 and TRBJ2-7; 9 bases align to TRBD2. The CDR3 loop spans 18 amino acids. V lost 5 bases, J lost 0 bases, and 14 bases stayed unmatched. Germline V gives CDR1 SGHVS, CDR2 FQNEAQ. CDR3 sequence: CASSPRLRPREGSYEQYF. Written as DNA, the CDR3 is TGTGCCAGCAGCCCCCGATTGAGGCCGCGGGAGGGCTCCTACGAGCAGTACTTC.

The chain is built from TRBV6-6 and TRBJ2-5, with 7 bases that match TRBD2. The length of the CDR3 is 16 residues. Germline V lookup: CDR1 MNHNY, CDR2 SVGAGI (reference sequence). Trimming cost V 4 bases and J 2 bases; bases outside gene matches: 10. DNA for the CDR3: TGTGCCAGCAGTTCCAAAAGACTAGCAGCTCAAGAGACCCAGTACTTC. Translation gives CASSSKRLAAQETQYF.

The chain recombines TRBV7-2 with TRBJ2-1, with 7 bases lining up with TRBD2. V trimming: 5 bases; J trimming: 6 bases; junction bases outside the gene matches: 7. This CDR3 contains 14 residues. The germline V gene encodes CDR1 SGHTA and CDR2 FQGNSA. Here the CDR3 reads CASSPAGEGNEQFF. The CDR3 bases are TGTGCCAGCAGCCCCGCGGGGGAAGGCAATGAGCAGTTCTTC. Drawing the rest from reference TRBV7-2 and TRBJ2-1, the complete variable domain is GAGVSQSPSNKVTEKGKDVELRCDPISGHTALYWYRQSLGQGLEFLIYFQGNSAPDKSGLPSDRFSAERTGGSVSTLTIQRTQQEDSAVYLCASSPAGEGNEQFFGPGTRLTVL.

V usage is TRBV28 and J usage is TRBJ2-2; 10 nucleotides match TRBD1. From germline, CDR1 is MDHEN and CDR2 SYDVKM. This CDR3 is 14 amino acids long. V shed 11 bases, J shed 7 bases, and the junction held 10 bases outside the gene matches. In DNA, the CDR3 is TGTGCCGCCGACAGGGGGCGCAACGGCGGGGAGCTGTTTTTT. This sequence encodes CAADRGRNGGELFF.